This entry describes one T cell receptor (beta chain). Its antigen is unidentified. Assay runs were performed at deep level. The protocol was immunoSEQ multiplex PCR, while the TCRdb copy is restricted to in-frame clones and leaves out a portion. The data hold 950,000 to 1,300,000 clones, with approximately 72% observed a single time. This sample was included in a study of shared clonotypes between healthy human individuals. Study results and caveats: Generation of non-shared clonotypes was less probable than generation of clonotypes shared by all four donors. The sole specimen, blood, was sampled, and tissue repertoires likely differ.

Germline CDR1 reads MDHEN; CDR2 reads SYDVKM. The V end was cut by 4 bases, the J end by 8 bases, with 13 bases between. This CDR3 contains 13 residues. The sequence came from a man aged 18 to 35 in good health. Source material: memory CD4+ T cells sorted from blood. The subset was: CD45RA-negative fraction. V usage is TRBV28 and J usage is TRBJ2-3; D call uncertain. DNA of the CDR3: TGTGCCAGCAGTTCGGGCGCTCCTGGTACGCAGTATTTT. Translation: CASSSGAPGTQYF.